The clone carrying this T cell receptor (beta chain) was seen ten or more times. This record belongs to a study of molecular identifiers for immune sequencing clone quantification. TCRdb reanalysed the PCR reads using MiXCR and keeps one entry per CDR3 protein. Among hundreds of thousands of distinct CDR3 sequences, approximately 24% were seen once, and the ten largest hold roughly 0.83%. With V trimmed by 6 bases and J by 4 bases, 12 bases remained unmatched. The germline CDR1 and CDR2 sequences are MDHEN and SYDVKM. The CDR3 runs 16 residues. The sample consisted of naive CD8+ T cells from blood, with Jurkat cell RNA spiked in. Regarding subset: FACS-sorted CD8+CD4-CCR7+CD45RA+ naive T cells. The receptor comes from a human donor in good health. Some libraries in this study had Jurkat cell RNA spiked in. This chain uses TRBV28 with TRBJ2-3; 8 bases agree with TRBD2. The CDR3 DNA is TGTGCCAGCAGGGATACAGCGGGAGTGGTGGCAGATACGCAGTATTTT. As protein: CASRDTAGVVADTQYF.